The clone carrying this TCR beta chain showed up many times. Then a second PCR, running about 6 to 12 cycles, was carried out with a sample-barcoded 5' primer and a J-beta primer mix. One entry per CDR3 protein results from TCRdb running MiXCR on the 5' RACE reads. This table has about 760,000 distinct CDR3 sequences, around a quarter appearing once. Deletions cut 3 bases from V and 1 base from J, with 6 bases between. The CDR3 is 13 residues long. CDR1 and CDR2 (germline): SEHNR, FQNEAQ (reference sequence). No fewer than 5.5 micrograms of total RNA were isolated from every sample. This sample stems from a study of blood T cells in healthy people across ages. These data are also associated with another study on T cells of mothers and their children.

The TCR was taken from a boy between 10 and 17 years old in good health. The specimen sequenced was blood. The chain employs TRBV7-9 and TRBJ1-1; D remains ambiguous. As DNA, the CDR3 is TGTGCCAGCAGCTTTCGAGAGAACACTGAAGCTTTCTTT. Translating it yields CASSFRENTEAFF.